This T cell receptor beta chain came from a study of blood T cell repertoires in COVID-19. About the research overall: T cells, B-cell-depleted T cells, or PBMCs supplied cDNA or gDNA.

The authors' processing: Amplification with reference gene primers provided the estimates of nucleated cell counts. Profiling relied on immunoSEQ multiplex PCR, and the TCRdb table lists in-frame clones only, not all of them. V and J calls and clone size are as listed in that table; D and trimming were resolved from the DNA. The sample holds 210,000 or so clones, approximately 81% seen once. Germline lookup yields CDR1 MNHNY and CDR2 SVGAGI (reference sequence). V was pared by 0 bases and J by 2 bases, with 4 bases between. The CDR3 is 13 amino acids. Concerning this clone: This sample also contains other DNA sequences that code for the same CDR3.

Material: peripheral blood. The receptor's source is an elderly woman with acute or convalescent COVID-19. The chain recombines TRBV6-6 with TRBJ1-1; unclear D gene. The CDR3 protein is CASSYSSNTEAFF. In nucleotides, the CDR3 is TGTGCCAGCAGTTACTCGAGCAACACTGAAGCTTTCTTT.